The clone carrying this TCR beta chain was counted many times. What it binds is not known. Regarding time point: longitudinal time-point 3. The sample belongs to a study of neurological immune-mediated disorders. Study observations and caveats: Expanded clones shared no identical CDR3 amino acid sequences across subjects, which suggested private TCR-beta repertoires in all groups.

The V end lost 4 bases, the J end lost 2 bases, and 14 bases lay between the germline ends. This CDR3 has 15 residues. Germline CDR1 and CDR2: MNHEY and SMNVEV (reference sequence). The cDNA was generated through 5'RACE incorporating 10-nucleotide random UMIs. In each sequencing run, over 160 million TCR-beta sequences were generated from 15-18 subjects. A single record per CDR3 protein comes from TCRdb applying MiXCR to the 5' RACE reads. Of around 97,000 distinct CDR3 sequences detected, roughly 10% appear once; the ten largest clones hold approximately 3.3%. This TCR was recovered from a female donor with HTLV-1-associated myelopathy (HAM/TSP). Sequencing used PBMCs. The J gene is TRBJ1-2, the V gene TRBV27; TRBD1 might be the D (5 bases). This CDR3 reads CASSYFRDANYGYTF. The CDR3 DNA follows: TGTGCCAGCAGTTATTTCAGGGACGCGAACTATGGCTACACCTTC.